This TCR beta chain was sequenced in a study of OX40 agonist ivuxolimab in advanced cancers. In the study overall: Patients were given ivuxolimab, an antibody that agonizes OX40 (CD134). Under the entry rules, prior anti-PD-1, anti-PD-L1 or anti-CTLA-4 therapy was allowed, and approximately 36% had some. Study findings and constraints: Antigens targeted by the expanded peripheral T cells were not determined.

Of note for this clone: No antigen is known for it.

With baseline, cycle 4 day 1, and cycle 7 day 1 as timepoints, blood was sampled. The CDR3 covers 16 residues. Germline lookup yields CDR1 SGDLS and CDR2 YYNGEE. V dropped 3 bases and J dropped 0 bases, with 14 bases sitting between them. Clones were read by immunoSEQ multiplex PCR, and TCRdb kept only the in-frame ones, dropping some. The top ten hold about 6.4% of the sample, which has some 83,000 clones, more than 85% seen once. The clonotype comes from an adult with an advanced solid tumor such as melanoma, head and neck, liver or kidney cancer. This rearrangement joins TRBV9 to TRBJ2-3; unclear D gene. The sequenced sample was CD4+ or CD8+ T cells sorted from blood, obtained in a trial of the OX40 agonist ivuxolimab. CDR3 sequence reads: CASSGAPKDSTDTQYF. CDR3 nucleotide sequence: TGTGCCAGCAGCGGGGCCCCGAAAGACAGCACAGATACGCAGTATTTT. The variable domain in full, completed from reference TRBV9 and TRBJ2-3, reads DSGVTQTPKHLITATGQRVTLRCSPRSGDLSVYWYQQSLDQGLQFLIQYYNGEERAKGNILERFSAQQFPDLHSELNLSSLELGDSALYFCASSGAPKDSTDTQYFGPGTRLTVL.